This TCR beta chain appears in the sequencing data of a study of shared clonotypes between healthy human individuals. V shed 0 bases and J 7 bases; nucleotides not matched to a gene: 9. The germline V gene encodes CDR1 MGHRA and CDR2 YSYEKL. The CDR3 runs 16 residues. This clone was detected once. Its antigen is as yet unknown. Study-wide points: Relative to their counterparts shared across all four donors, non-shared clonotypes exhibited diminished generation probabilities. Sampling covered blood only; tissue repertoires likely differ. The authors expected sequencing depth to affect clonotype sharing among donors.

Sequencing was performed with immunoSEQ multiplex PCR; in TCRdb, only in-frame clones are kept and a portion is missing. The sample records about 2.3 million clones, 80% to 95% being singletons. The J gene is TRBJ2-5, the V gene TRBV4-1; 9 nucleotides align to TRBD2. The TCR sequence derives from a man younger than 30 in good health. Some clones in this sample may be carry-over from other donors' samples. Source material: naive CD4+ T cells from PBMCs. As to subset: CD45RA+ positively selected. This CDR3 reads CASSQDGASGAGTQYF. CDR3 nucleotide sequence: TGCGCCAGCAGCCAAGATGGCGCTAGCGGGGCGGGGACCCAGTACTTC.